Below, 19 T cell receptor beta chains from the same sample are listed, as sequenced in a study of OX40 agonist ivuxolimab in advanced cancers. Clones were sequenced by immunoSEQ multiplex PCR, and TCRdb holds only the in-frame ones, with some missing. The sample includes about 69,000 clones, approximately 90% of them seen just once. This specimen was CD4+ or CD8+ T cells sorted from blood, taken in a trial of the OX40 agonist ivuxolimab. The receptors were gathered from an adult with an advanced solid tumor such as melanoma, head and neck, liver or kidney cancer.

J is TRBJ2-7 and V is TRBV28; the D is unclear. V gave up 4 bases and J gave up 3 bases, with 7 bases separating them. Germline V CDR1 and CDR2: MDHEN, SYDVKM. This CDR3 comprises 12 residues. This CDR3 is CASSSSLYEQYF. The CDR3 DNA sequence: TGTGCCAGCAGTTCCAGTCTCTACGAGCAGTACTTC.

The chain uses TRBV7-9 and TRBJ1-5, with a possible D match to TRBD1 (5 bases). The V end lost 1 base, the J end lost 4 bases, and 8 bases lay between the germline ends. Germline CDR1 is SEHNR and CDR2 is FQNEAQ (reference sequence). There are 14 residues in the CDR3. CDR3: CASSLGQGNQPQHF. CDR3 sequence (DNA): TGTGCCAGCAGCTTAGGTCAGGGTAATCAGCCCCAGCATTTT.

This chain uses TRBV11-3 with TRBJ2-2, with 7 bases that match TRBD2. Germline assignment: CDR1 SGHNT and CDR2 YENEEA. The trim removed 5 bases at V and 7 bases at J, leaving 16 bases unmatched. The CDR3 is made up of 17 amino acids. The DNA for the CDR3 is TGTGCCAGCAGCCCCCGGTCGGCGGGAGCGGTGGTCGGGGAGCTGTTTTTT. Its translation: CASSPRSAGAVVGELFF.

This clone was picked up one time. CDR3 bases: TGTGCCTGGGGCGCAGGGGGCAGCCAGCCCCAGCATTTT. Amino acids: CAWGAGGSQPQHF. The chain carries TRBV30 and TRBJ1-5; 8 nucleotides agree with TRBD1. The length of the CDR3 is 13 residues. V gave up 5 bases and J gave up 7 bases; unmatched junction bases: 7. The germline V gene has CDR1 GTSNPN and CDR2 SVGIG (reference sequence). Combining the CDR3 with reference TRBV30 and TRBJ1-5 gives the whole variable domain SQTIHQWPATLVQPVGSPLSLECTVEGTSNPNLYWYRQAAGRGLQLLFYSVGIGQISSEVPQNLSASRPQDRQFILSSKKLLLSDSGFYLCAWGAGGSQPQHFGDGTRLSIL.

This sequence joins TRBV5-1 and TRBJ2-2; D remains ambiguous. Germline CDR1 and CDR2: SGHRS and YFSETQ. V was shortened by 1 base and J by 0 bases, with 7 bases between the two germline ends. The CDR3 is 15 residues long. The CDR3 loop is CASSLTVANTGELFF. The CDR3 DNA reads TGCGCCAGCAGCTTGACAGTGGCGAACACCGGGGAGCTGTTTTTT.

The chain has TRBV19 and TRBJ1-5; 9 nucleotides line up with TRBD1. This CDR3 spans 14 amino acids. After removal of 5 bases from V and 7 bases from J, the junction contained 6 bases not matched to a gene. Germline CDR1 is LNHDA and CDR2 is SQIVND (reference sequence). CDR3 region: CASSAHTGGQPQHF. The CDR3 DNA follows: TGTGCCAGTAGTGCCCACACAGGGGGCCAGCCCCAGCATTTT.

The V gene is TRBV12-5, the J gene TRBJ2-1; 7 bases agree with TRBD2. V shed 5 bases and J 4 bases; nucleotides not matched to a gene: 11. The CDR3 loop spans 16 amino acids. CDR1 and CDR2 (germline): LGHNT, FRNRAP. CDR3 sequence reads: CASGPRGRERYNEQFF. In DNA, the CDR3 is TGTGCTAGTGGTCCCCGAGGGCGGGAGAGGTACAATGAGCAGTTCTTC.

This rearrangement joins TRBV6-5 to TRBJ1-4, with 9 bases lining up with TRBD1. Per germline, CDR1 MNHEY and CDR2 SVGAGI. V shed 5 bases, J shed 9 bases, and the junction held 7 bases outside the gene matches. The CDR3 length is 14 residues. CDR3 amino acids: CASSRPGQGKKLFF. The CDR3 nucleotides read TGTGCCAGCAGTAGACCGGGACAGGGAAAAAAACTGTTTTTT.

V is TRBV28 and J is TRBJ2-1; a weak D match, TRBD2 (5 bases). The germline V and J ends were trimmed by 3 bases and 7 bases, with 13 bases remaining between them. CDR1 MDHEN and CDR2 SYDVKM come from the germline V gene. The CDR3 consists of 14 residues. The chain's CDR3 is CASSFLDFQNEQFF. The CDR3 nucleotides read TGTGCCAGCAGTTTCCTGGACTTTCAAAATGAGCAGTTCTTC.

This clone has only one observation. The chain links TRBV5-1 to TRBJ2-3; D not resolved. Germline CDR1 is SGHRS and CDR2 is YFSETQ. Trimming shortened V by 5 bases and J by 0 bases, and 16 bases separated the two germline ends. The CDR3 consists of 16 residues. The CDR3, as DNA: TGCGCCAGCAGTTTAGGGTTGACCGGTAGCACAGATACGCAGTATTTT. This translates into CASSLGLTGSTDTQYF.

This sequence joins TRBV5-1 and TRBJ2-7; tentatively, D is TRBD1 (5 bases). The germline V gene encodes CDR1 SGHRS and CDR2 YFSETQ. V was clipped by 3 bases and J by 3 bases, with 13 bases between them. The CDR3 has 14 amino acids. DNA of the CDR3: TGCGCCAGCAGCTCCCAGGGAATGGACTACGAGCAGTACTTC. Encoded protein: CASSSQGMDYEQYF.

The chain carries TRBV7-3 and TRBJ1-5; D call uncertain. CDR1 is SGHTA and CDR2 is FQGTGA in the germline V gene. V lost 2 bases and J lost 6, with 8 bases in between. CDR3 length: 13 residues. CDR3 bases: TGTGCCAGCAGCTTAGATTTAACTCAGCCCCAGCATTTT. Amino acids: CASSLDLTQPQHF.

This chain links TRBV28 with TRBJ2-7, with 7 bases that match TRBD2. The trim removed 5 bases at V and 4 bases at J, leaving 11 bases unmatched. The CDR3 has 15 amino acids. Germline V gene data show CDR1 as MDHEN and CDR2 as SYDVKM. CDR3 DNA sequence: TGTGCCAGCAGTCCTCTTCTGGCGGGAGATTACGAGCAGTACTTC. Protein sequence: CASSPLLAGDYEQYF.

This chain links TRBV7-9 with TRBJ2-3, with 7 bases aligning to TRBD2. The CDR3 covers 18 residues. Germline V gene lookup returns CDR1 SEHNR and CDR2 FQNEAQ (reference sequence). Trimming at V came to 0 bases and at J to 2 bases, leaving 11 bases not matched to a gene. DNA for the CDR3: TGTGCCAGCAGCTTAGCTCATCTTACTACTAGCGTCACAGATACGCAGTATTTT. This encodes CASSLAHLTTSVTDTQYF.

The CDR3 sequence: CASSSGDPNTEAFF. The DNA of the CDR3 is TGTGCCAGCAGCTCGGGGGACCCGAACACTGAAGCTTTCTTT. V and J are TRBV7-9 and TRBJ1-1, with D possibly TRBD1 on 5 matching bases. The length of the CDR3 is 14 residues. Germline values: CDR1 SEHNR, CDR2 FQNEAQ (reference sequence). Trimming stripped 4 bases from V and 1 base from J, with 10 bases between. Together with reference TRBV7-9 and TRBJ1-1, the CDR3 gives the full variable domain: DTGVSQNPRHKITKRGQNVTFRCDPISEHNRLYWYRQTLGQGPEFLTYFQNEAQLEKSRLLSDRFSAERPKGSFSTLEIQRTEQGDSAMYLCASSSGDPNTEAFFGQGTRLTVV.

The chain joins TRBV15 to TRBJ2-4; 7 bases are shared with TRBD2. CDR1 and CDR2 (germline): LNHNV, YYDKDF (reference sequence). This CDR3 is built from 16 residues. V dropped 0 bases and J dropped 6; count of bases not matched to a gene: 8. The CDR3 region has the DNA TGTGCCACCAGCAGAGATCTTGCGGGAGTTGGAAACATTCAGTACTTC. Its translation: CATSRDLAGVGNIQYF.

CDR3 sequence reads: CASSLTVTGELFF. DNA of the CDR3: TGTGCCAGCAGTTTGACGGTGACCGGGGAGCTGTTTTTT. This chain uses TRBV6-5 with TRBJ2-2; D call uncertain. The CDR3 runs to 13 residues. CDR1 and CDR2 (germline): MNHEY, SVGAGI. V gave up 4 bases and J gave up 5 bases, with 8 bases separating them.

This sequence joins TRBV4-2 and TRBJ1-1, with 7 bases aligning to TRBD1. The trim removed 0 bases at V and 2 bases at J, leaving 12 bases unmatched. The CDR3 has 18 residues. The germline CDR1 and CDR2 sequences are LGHNA and YNFKEQ. CDR3 in amino acids: CASSQDEGRGLSNTEAFF. Here the CDR3 DNA reads TGTGCCAGCAGCCAAGATGAGGGCAGGGGGTTGTCAAACACTGAAGCTTTCTTT.

This rearrangement joins TRBV19 to TRBJ2-5, with TRBD2 matching over 11 bases. Per the germline V gene, CDR1 is LNHDA and CDR2 is SQIVND (reference sequence). This CDR3 contains 13 residues. The ends lost 6 bases at V and 7 bases at J; junction bases unmatched: 4. CDR3 coding DNA: TGTGCCAGTAGACTAGCGGGAGAGGGGACCCAGTACTTC. Encoded protein: CASRLAGEGTQYF.